This entry is about one T cell receptor (beta chain). Its antigen is not known. This record comes from a study of blood T cells in healthy people across ages. General study results and limits: Naive CD4+ cells and diversity were both higher in long-lived donors than in aged donors. Lack of knowledge of donor CMV status possibly confounded expanded clonotype changes.

Each sample used at least 6 million PBMCs. The amount of total RNA extracted per sample was at least 5.5 micrograms. Alongside a J-beta primer mix, a sample-barcoded 5' primer served in a second PCR lasting about 7 to 12 cycles. TCRdb fed the 5' RACE reads into MiXCR, producing one record per CDR3 protein. The sample yields about 1.6 million distinct CDR3 sequences, about 35% seen once. The CDR3 spans 17 residues. With 1 base removed from V and 3 bases from J, the gap between germline ends came to 17 bases. CDR1 is SGHAT, CDR2 FQNNGV, per germline. The clonotype comes from a woman aged 30 to 39 in good health. The gene calls are TRBV11-2 and TRBJ2-3; D may be TRBD2 (6 bases). Material: blood. The CDR3 bases are TGTGCCAGCAGCTTAGTCCCCGGCCCCGGGGGAACAGATACGCAGTATTTT. Amino acid sequence: CASSLVPGPGGTDTQYF.